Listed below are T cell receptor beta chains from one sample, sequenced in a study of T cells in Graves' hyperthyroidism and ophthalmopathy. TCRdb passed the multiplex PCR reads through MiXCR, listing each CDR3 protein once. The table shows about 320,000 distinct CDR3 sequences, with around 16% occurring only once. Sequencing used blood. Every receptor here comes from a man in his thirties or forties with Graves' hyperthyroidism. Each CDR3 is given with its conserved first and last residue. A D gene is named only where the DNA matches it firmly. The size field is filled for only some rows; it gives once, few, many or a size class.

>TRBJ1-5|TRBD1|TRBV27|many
CASSTGGNQPQHF
TGTGCCAGCAGCACAGGGGGCAATCAGCCCCAGCATTTT
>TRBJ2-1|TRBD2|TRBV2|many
CASKRGDSGRSDNEQFF
TGTGCCAGCAAACGGGGGGATAGCGGGAGATCCGACAATGAGCAGTTCTTC
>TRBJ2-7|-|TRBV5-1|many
CASSLAEGSYEQYF
TGCGCCAGCAGCTTGGCAGAGGGGTCCTACGAGCAGTACTTC
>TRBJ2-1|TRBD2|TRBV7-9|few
CASLKAGGGPGEQFF
TGTGCCAGCCTTAAAGCGGGAGGAGGGCCTGGGGAGCAGTTCTTC
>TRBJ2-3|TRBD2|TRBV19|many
CASWGRLAGADTQYF
TGTGCCAGCTGGGGAAGACTAGCGGGCGCGGATACGCAGTATTTT
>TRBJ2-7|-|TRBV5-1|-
CASSFEQGLEQYF
TGCGCCAGCAGCTTTGAGCAGGGACTCGAGCAGTACTTC
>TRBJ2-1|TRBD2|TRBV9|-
CASNEIGTRNNEQFF
TGTGCCAGCAACGAAATCGGGACTAGAAACAATGAGCAGTTCTTC
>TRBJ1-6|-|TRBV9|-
CANSVGQRVAYNSPLHF
TGTGCCAACAGCGTCGGACAGCGTGTCGCCTATAATTCACCCCTCCACTTT
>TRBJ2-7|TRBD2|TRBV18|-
CASTSSGTGPYEQYF
TGTGCCAGCACCTCTAGCGGGACGGGGCCCTACGAGCAGTACTTC
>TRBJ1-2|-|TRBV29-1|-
CSVVVGAGRGYTF
TGCAGCGTTGTGGTAGGGGCTGGGCGCGGCTACACCTTC
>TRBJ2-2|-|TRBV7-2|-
CASSLAGPLVEELFF
TGTGCCAGCAGCTTAGCGGGACCGCTAGTTGAGGAGCTGTTTTTT
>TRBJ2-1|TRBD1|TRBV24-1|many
CATSDVKQGYNEQFF
TGTGCCACCAGTGATGTCAAACAGGGGTACAATGAGCAGTTCTTC
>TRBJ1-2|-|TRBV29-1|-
CSVVPGTSNYGYTF
TGCAGCGTTGTTCCCGGGACGTCTAACTATGGCTACACCTTC
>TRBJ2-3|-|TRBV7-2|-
CASSTNFFSDTQYF
TGTGCCAGCAGCACAAATTTCTTTTCAGATACGCAGTATTTT
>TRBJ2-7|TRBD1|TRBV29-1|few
CSVTEKPGTVRYEQYF
TGCAGCGTAACCGAAAAACCCGGGACAGTCCGATACGAGCAGTACTTC
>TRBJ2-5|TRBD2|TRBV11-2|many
CASSPREAGQETQYF
TGTGCCAGCAGCCCCCGGGAAGCGGGACAAGAGACCCAGTACTTC
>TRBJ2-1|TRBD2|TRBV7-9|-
CASSLGGLAGGVYNEQFF
TGTGCCAGCAGCTTAGGGGGACTAGCGGGAGGGGTCTACAATGAGCAGTTCTTC
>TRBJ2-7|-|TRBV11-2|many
CASSLVGVQYF
TGTGCCAGCAGCTTAGTGGGTGTGCAGTACTTC
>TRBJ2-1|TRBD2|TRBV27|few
CASSSQRGYNEQFF
TGTGCCAGCAGTTCCCAGCGGGGTTACAATGAGCAGTTCTTC
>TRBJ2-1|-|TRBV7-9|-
CASPIDSREQFF
TGTGCCAGCCCCATAGACTCCAGGGAGCAGTTCTTC
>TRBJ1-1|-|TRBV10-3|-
CAILKAGAKTEAFF
TGTGCCATCCTCAAGGCGGGAGCTAAGACTGAAGCTTTCTTT
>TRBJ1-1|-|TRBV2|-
CAISGGVTEAFF
TGTGCCATCAGTGGGGGCGTCACTGAAGCTTTCTTT
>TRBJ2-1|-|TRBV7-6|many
CASSQRGGYDEQFF
TGTGCCAGCAGCCAAAGGGGCGGGTATGATGAGCAGTTCTTC
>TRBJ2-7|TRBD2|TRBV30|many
CAWSRLAGEQYF
TGTGCCTGGAGCCGACTAGCGGGAGAGCAGTACTTC
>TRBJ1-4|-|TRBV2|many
CASSGSGGKLFF
TGTGCCAGCAGCGGGTCGGGTGGGAAACTGTTTTTT
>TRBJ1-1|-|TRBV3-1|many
CASSQEGGGPEAFF
TGTGCCAGCAGCCAAGAGGGGGGAGGGCCTGAAGCTTTCTTT
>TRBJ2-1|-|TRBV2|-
CASREAGRPPVDEQFF
TGTGCCAGCAGGGAGGCGGGACGCCCCCCGGTGGATGAGCAGTTCTTC
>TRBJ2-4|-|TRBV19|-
CASGFSAKNIQYF
TGTGCCAGTGGATTTTCGGCCAAAAACATTCAGTACTTC
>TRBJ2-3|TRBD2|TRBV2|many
CAEGPGDRTSGRPDTQYF
TGTGCCGAAGGACCGGGCGACAGAACTAGCGGGAGGCCAGATACGCAGTATTTT
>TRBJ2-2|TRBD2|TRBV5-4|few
CASSPQAGANTGELFF
TGTGCCAGCAGCCCTCAGGCGGGAGCTAACACCGGGGAGCTGTTTTTT
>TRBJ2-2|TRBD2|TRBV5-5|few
CASSLASSGNTGELFF
TGTGCCAGCAGCTTGGCGTCTAGCGGGAACACCGGGGAGCTGTTTTTT
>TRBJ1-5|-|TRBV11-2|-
CASSLGTGNSNQPRHF
TGTGCCAGCAGCTTAGGGACGGGGAATAGCAATCAGCCCCGGCATTTT
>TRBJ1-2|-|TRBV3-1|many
CASSPGRFYGYTF
TGTGCCAGCAGCCCGGGACGGTTCTATGGCTACACCTTC
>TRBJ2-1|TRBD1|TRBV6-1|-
CASRRDRGYNEQFF
TGTGCCAGCAGACGGGACAGGGGGTACAATGAGCAGTTCTTC
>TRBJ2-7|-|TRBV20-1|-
CSASEGLVFEQYF
TGCAGTGCTAGCGAGGGTCTAGTGTTTGAGCAGTACTTC
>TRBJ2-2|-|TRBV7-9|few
CACRGIGTGELFF
TGTGCCTGCCGCGGGATAGGGACCGGGGAGCTGTTTTTT
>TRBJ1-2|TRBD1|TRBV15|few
CATSTLEARQGSPNYGYTF
TGTGCCACCAGCACCCTCGAAGCTAGACAGGGTTCACCCAACTATGGCTACACCTTC
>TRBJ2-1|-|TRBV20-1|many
CSAREGADYNEQFF
TGCAGTGCTAGAGAGGGAGCGGATTACAATGAGCAGTTCTTC
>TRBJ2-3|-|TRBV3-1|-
CASSQETHSGPSTDTQYF
TGTGCCAGCAGCCAAGAAACCCATAGCGGTCCTAGCACAGATACGCAGTATTTT
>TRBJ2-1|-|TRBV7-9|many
CASSSPDRGGYNEQFF
TGTGCCAGCAGCTCCCCCGACAGGGGAGGGTACAATGAGCAGTTCTTC
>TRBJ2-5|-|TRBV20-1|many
CSARTGVTQYF
TGCAGTGCTAGAACCGGGGTAACCCAGTACTTC
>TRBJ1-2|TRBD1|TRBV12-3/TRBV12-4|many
CASSFANRGNNGYTF
TGTGCCAGCAGTTTCGCGAACAGGGGAAACAATGGCTACACCTTC
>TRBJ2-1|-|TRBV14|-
CASSPQRSEQFF
TGTGCCAGCAGCCCTCAAAGAAGTGAGCAGTTCTTC
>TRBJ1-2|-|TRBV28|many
CASSIDRNYGYTF
TGTGCCAGCAGCATAGACAGAAACTATGGCTACACCTTC
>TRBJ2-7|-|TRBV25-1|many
CASSGRAYEQYF
TGTGCCAGCAGTGGTAGGGCGTACGAGCAGTACTTC
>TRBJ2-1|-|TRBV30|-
CAWSVRGTNNEQFF
TGTGCCTGGAGCGTTAGGGGGACCAACAATGAGCAGTTCTTC
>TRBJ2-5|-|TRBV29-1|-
CSVLETGRYQETQYF
TGCAGCGTTCTGGAGACAGGGAGGTACCAAGAGACCCAGTACTTC
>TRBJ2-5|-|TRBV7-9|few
CASSFQGGAETQYF
TGTGCCAGCAGCTTCCAAGGAGGGGCAGAGACCCAGTACTTC
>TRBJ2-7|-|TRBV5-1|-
CASSSLGAGRRTSYEQYF
TGCGCCAGCAGCTCTCTGGGAGCGGGCAGACGGACCTCCTACGAGCAGTACTTC
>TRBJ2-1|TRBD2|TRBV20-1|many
CSASEGLAGVLRYEQFF
TGCAGTGCTAGTGAGGGACTAGCGGGAGTACTCCGGTATGAGCAGTTCTTC
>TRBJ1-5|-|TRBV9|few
CASSSEGQTYQPQHF
TGTGCCAGCAGCTCGGAGGGGCAGACTTATCAGCCCCAGCATTTT
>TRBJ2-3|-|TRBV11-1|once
CASSRGVTDTQYF
TGCGCCAGCAGCAGGGGGGTCACAGATACGCAGTATTTT
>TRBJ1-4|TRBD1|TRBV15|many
CATSSGLLPGQGFEKLFF
TGTGCCACCAGCAGTGGCCTCCTGCCGGGACAGGGGTTTGAAAAACTGTTTTTT
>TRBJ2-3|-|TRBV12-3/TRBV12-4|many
CASSPILGTDTQYF
TGTGCCAGCAGTCCGATACTAGGGACAGATACGCAGTATTTT
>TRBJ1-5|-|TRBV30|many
CAWSYGGGQPQHF
TGTGCCTGGAGTTACGGGGGGGGTCAGCCCCAGCATTTT